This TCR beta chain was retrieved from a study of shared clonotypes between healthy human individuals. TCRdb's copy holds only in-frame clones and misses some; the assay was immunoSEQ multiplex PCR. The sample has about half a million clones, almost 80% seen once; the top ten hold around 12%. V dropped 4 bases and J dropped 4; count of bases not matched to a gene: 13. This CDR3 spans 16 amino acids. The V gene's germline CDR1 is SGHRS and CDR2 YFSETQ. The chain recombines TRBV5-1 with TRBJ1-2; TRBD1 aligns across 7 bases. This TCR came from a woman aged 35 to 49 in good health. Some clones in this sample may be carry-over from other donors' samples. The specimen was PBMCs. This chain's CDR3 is CASSPPTGIRGYGYTF. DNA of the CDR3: TGCGCCAGCAGCCCACCGACAGGGATAAGGGGCTATGGCTACACCTTC. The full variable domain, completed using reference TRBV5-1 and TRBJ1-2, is KAGVTQTPRYLIKTRGQQVTLSCSPISGHRSVSWYQQTPGQGLQFLFEYFSETQRNKGNFPGRFSGRQFSNSRSEMNVSTLELGDSALYLCASSPPTGIRGYGYTFGSGTRLTVV.